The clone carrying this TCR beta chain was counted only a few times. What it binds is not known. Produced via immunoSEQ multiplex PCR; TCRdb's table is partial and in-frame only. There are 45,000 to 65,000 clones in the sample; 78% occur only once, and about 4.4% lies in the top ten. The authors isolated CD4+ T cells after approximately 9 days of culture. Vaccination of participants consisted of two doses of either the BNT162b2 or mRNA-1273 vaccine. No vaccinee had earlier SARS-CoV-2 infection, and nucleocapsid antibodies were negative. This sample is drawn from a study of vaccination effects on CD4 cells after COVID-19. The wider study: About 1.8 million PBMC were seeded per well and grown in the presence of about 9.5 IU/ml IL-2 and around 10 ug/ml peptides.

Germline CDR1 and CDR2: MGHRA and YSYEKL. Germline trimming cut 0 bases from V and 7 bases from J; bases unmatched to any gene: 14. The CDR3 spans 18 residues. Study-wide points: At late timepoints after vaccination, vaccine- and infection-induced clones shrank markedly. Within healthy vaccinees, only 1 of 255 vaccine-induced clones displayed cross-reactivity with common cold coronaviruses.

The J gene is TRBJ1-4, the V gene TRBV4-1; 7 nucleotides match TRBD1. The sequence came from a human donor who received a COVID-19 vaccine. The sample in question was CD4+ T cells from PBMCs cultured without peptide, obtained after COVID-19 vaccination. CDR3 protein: CASSQDGAGGRAGEKLFF. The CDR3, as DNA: TGCGCCAGCAGCCAAGATGGGGCAGGGGGAAGGGCTGGTGAAAAACTGTTTTTT.